These 12 T cell receptor beta chains came from one sample sequenced in a study of blood T cell repertoires in COVID-19. The data were produced by immunoSEQ multiplex PCR, yet TCRdb's version contains in-frame clones alone and is incomplete. Among 200,000 to 300,000 clones listed, around 83% were seen once. Sequencing was done on a sample of peripheral blood. Every receptor here comes from a man aged 35 to 55 who had recovered from COVID-19.

This rearrangement joins TRBV19 to TRBJ2-3, with TRBD2 identical over 14 bases. The CDR3 is made up of 14 amino acids. With V trimmed by 9 bases and J by 4 bases, 3 bases remained unmatched. Per germline, CDR1 LNHDA and CDR2 SQIVND (reference sequence). CDR3 bases: TGTGCCAGCGGGACTAGCGGGAGCGCAGATACGCAGTATTTT. Its protein is CASGTSGSADTQYF.

The gene calls are TRBV10-3 and TRBJ2-1; D is perhaps TRBD1 (6 bases). Trimming removed 5 bases from V and 0 bases from J, with 11 bases in between. Germline lookup yields CDR1 ENHRY and CDR2 SYGVKD. There are 15 residues in the CDR3. The CDR3 region is CAISNRVGSYNEQFF. In DNA form, the CDR3 reads TGTGCCATCAGTAACAGGGTTGGCTCCTACAATGAGCAGTTCTTC.

The J gene is TRBJ2-3, the V gene TRBV10-1; 11 nucleotides align to TRBD1. Germline CDR1 and CDR2: WNHNN and SYGVQD (reference sequence). The CDR3 contains 17 residues. The trim removed 3 bases at V and 1 base at J, leaving 6 bases unmatched. In nucleotides, the CDR3 is TGCGCCAGCAGTGACTGGACAGGGGGCGCCGGCACAGATACGCAGTATTTT. As protein: CASSDWTGGAGTDTQYF.

This chain joins TRBV13 and TRBJ2-7; maybe TRBD1 (5 bases). The CDR3 has 14 amino acids. Germline CDR1 PRHDT, CDR2 FYEKMQ (reference sequence). V lost 5 bases, J lost 6 bases, and 17 bases lay in between. CDR3 in DNA: TGTGCCAGCAGCGACAGTGGGTCCCCTGCCGAGCAGTACTTC. This translates into CASSDSGSPAEQYF.

The V and J genes are TRBV5-6 and TRBJ2-5; D call uncertain. CDR3 length equals 13 residues. The germline CDR1 and CDR2 sequences are SGHDT and YYEEEE. The V end was cut by 3 bases, the J end by 2 bases, with 8 bases between. The CDR3: CASSSDTQETQYF. CDR3 nucleotides: TGTGCCAGCAGCTCCGACACACAAGAGACCCAGTACTTC. The full variable domain, in which reference TRBV5-6 and TRBJ2-5 provide the parts outside the CDR3, is DAGVTQSPTHLIKTRGQQVTLRCSPKSGHDTVSWYQQALGQGPQFIFQYYEEEERQRGNFPDRFSGHQFPNYSSELNVNALLLGDSALYLCASSSDTQETQYFGPGTRLLVL.

The genes are TRBV27 and TRBJ1-4, with 7 bases aligning to TRBD1. The CDR3 length is 14 residues. The V gene's germline CDR1 is MNHEY and CDR2 SMNVEV (reference sequence). Trimming removed 2 bases from V and 7 bases from J; junction bases left unmatched: 4. The CDR3 is CASSLGGGLEKLFF. Here the CDR3 DNA reads TGTGCCAGCAGTTTAGGAGGGGGCCTTGAAAAACTGTTTTTT.

The J gene is TRBJ2-3, the V gene TRBV12-3 or TRBV12-4; 7 bases agree with TRBD2. This CDR3 has 13 amino acids. The J segment lost 14 bases and the V segment lost 7 bases, leaving 15 bases of the junction unmatched. The chain's CDR3 is CASKPPGGNRGYF. Here the CDR3 DNA reads TGTGCCAGCAAGCCACCCGGGGGGAATAGAGGGTATTTT.

Concerning this clone itself: At the DNA level, this CDR3 is encoded by other sequences in the same sample as well. J is TRBJ1-2 and V is TRBV6-2 or TRBV6-3, with D unresolved. The V and J ends lost 6 bases and 2 bases respectively, with 7 bases between them. Germline loops: CDR1 MNHEY, CDR2 SVGEGT. This CDR3 contains 12 residues. CDR3 loop: CASSRANYGYTF. CDR3 DNA: TGTGCCAGCAGCCGGGCCAACTATGGCTACACCTTC.

This clone appeared once. V gene TRBV2 combines with J gene TRBJ2-1, with D tentatively TRBD2 (6 bases). The V and J ends lost 11 bases and 7 bases respectively, with 21 bases between them. The CDR3 runs 14 residues. Germline V gene lookup returns CDR1 SNHLY and CDR2 FYNNEI. CDR3 loop: CASGLEGAGNEQFF. The CDR3 nucleotides are TGTGCCTCGGGGCTGGAAGGGGCGGGGAATGAGCAGTTCTTC.

The genes are TRBV2 and TRBJ2-7; D is uncertain. The ends were cut back, 6 bases at V and 1 base at J, with 13 bases in the middle. Per the germline V gene, CDR1 is SNHLY and CDR2 is FYNNEI. This CDR3 is built from 14 residues. The DNA for the CDR3 is TGTGCCAGCAGGTTGGCGGATTTTTCCTACGAGCAGTACTTC. Translating it yields CASRLADFSYEQYF.

This chain connects TRBV29-1 to TRBJ2-2, with TRBD1 matching 10 bases. Per germline, CDR1 SQVTM and CDR2 ANQGSEA. The CDR3 covers 13 residues. V was clipped by 6 bases and J by 6 bases; unmatched bases: 4. The CDR3 protein is CSVGQGRPGELFF. The CDR3 nucleotides read TGCAGCGTGGGACAGGGGAGGCCCGGGGAGCTGTTTTTT.

The V call is TRBV19, the J call TRBJ2-2; D is possibly TRBD2 (5 bases). The CDR3 length is 13 residues. V gave up 3 bases and J gave up 5 bases, with 7 bases separating them. CDR1 LNHDA and CDR2 SQIVND come from the germline V gene (reference sequence). CDR3 protein: CASSIGLTGELFF. As DNA, the CDR3 is TGTGCCAGTAGTATTGGACTTACCGGGGAGCTGTTTTTT.